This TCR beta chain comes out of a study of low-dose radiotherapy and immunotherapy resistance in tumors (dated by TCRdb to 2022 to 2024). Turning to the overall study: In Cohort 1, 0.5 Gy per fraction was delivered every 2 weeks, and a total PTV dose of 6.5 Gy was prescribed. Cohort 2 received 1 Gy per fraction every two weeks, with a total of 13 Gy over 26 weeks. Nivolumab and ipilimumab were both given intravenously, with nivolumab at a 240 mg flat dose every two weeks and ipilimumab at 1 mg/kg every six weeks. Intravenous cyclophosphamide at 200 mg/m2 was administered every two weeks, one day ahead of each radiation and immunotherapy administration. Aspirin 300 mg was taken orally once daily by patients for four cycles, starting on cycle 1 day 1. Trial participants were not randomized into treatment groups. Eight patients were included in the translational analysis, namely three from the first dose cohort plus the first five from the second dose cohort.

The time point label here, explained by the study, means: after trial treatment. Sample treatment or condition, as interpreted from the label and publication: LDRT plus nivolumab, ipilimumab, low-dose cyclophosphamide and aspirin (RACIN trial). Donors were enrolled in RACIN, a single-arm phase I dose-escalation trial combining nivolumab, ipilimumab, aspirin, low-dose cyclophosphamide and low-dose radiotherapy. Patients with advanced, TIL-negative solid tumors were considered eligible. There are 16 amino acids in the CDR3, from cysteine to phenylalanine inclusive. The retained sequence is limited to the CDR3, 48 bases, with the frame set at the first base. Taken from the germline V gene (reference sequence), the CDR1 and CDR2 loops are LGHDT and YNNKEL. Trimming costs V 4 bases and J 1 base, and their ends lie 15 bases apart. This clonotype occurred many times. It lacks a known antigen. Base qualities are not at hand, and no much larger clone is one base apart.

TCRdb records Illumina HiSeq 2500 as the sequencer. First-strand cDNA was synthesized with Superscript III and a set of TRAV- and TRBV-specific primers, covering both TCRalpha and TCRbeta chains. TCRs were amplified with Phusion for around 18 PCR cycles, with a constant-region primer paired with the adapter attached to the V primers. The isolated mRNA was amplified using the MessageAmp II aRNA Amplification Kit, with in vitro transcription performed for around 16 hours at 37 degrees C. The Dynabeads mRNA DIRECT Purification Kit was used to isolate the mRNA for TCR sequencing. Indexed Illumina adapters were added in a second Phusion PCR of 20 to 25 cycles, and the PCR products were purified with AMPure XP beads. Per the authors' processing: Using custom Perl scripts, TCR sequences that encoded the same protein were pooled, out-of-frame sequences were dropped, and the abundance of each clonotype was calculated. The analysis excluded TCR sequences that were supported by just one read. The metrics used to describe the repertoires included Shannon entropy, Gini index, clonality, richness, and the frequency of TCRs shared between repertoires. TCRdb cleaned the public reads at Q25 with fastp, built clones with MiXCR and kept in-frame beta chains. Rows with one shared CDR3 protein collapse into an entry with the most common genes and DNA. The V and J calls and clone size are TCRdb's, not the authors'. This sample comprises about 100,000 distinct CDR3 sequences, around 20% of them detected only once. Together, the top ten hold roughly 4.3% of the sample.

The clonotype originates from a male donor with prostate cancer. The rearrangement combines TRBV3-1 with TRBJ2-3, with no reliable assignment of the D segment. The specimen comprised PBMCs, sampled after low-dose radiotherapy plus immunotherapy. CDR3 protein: CASSPRRFLRTDTQYF. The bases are TGTGCCAGCAGCCCCCGGCGGTTTCTCCGCACAGATACGCAGTATTTT.